This entry features one TCR beta chain sequence. Only in-frame clones appear in the TCRdb table, and some are missing; sequencing was by immunoSEQ multiplex PCR. This sample has approximately 300,000 clones, with 89% found just once. Trimming left V 1 base short and J 5 bases short, with 9 bases between. There are 13 residues in the CDR3. Germline CDR1 is SEHNR and CDR2 is FQNEAQ (reference sequence). The participants were between about 18 and 95 years old and came from 24 US areas. Allocation to cohorts depended on clinical history reported by the participants. This record comes from a study of blood T cell repertoires in COVID-19. As for the study in general: COVID-19 samples, acute and convalescent, were from the United States, Italy and Spain.

Sample: PBMCs or T cells enriched from blood (not recorded which). The sequence was collected from a man aged 60-69 years who had recovered from COVID-19. The gene calls are TRBV7-9 and TRBJ2-7, with D perhaps matching TRBD2 (6 bases). The CDR3 protein is CASSLVLAHEQYF. DNA of the CDR3: TGTGCCAGCAGCTTAGTACTAGCCCACGAGCAGTACTTC.